The present T cell receptor (beta chain) was sequenced within a study of PD-L1 blockade in urothelial cancer (TCRdb year 2017). For the wider study: Therapy was started in about 2014 for all patients, and atezolizumab 1,200 mg was administered intravenously every 3 weeks. Patients had an ECOG performance status of 0 or 1 and had received between 0 and 3 prior chemotherapy regimens. Durable clinical benefit was defined as progression-free survival longer than 6 months, and TCR features were also tested against progression-free and overall survival. Blood samples gave median yields of roughly 150,000 T cells and 83,000 or so unique TCRs, along with a median clonality of 0.080. Whole exome sequencing and RNA sequencing of pretreatment tumors were performed alongside TCR sequencing in the same patients. Blood samples were analyzed 3 weeks after the start of treatment (second dose) and 6 weeks after the start of treatment. Pretreatment blood TCR-seq was available for around 29 patients, at least one posttreatment blood collection was obtained for about 24 patients, and tumor TCR-seq was available for about 24 patients. Pretreatment tumor samples, along with matched peripheral blood serially collected before and after atezolizumab treatment, were subjected to TCR sequencing. Durable clinical benefit was achieved by nine patients but not by the remaining 20. About 90% of the roughly 29 patients were males with bladder-origin urothelial cancer, and 18 of 29 reported a prior smoking history. The study was an exploratory multi-omic analysis of somatic, immune and clinical correlates of response to PD-L1 blockade with atezolizumab in urothelial cancer.

Synthetic TCR analog templates were spiked into each PCR to estimate absolute template abundance from read counts. The immunoSEQ assay was used to amplify TCRbeta CDR3 regions from genomic DNA with bias-controlled V and J gene primers. Sequencing of rearranged TCRbeta segments was done at approximately 20X coverage. Under the source paper's analysis protocol: Sequencing errors were corrected by clustering and CDR3s were annotated against IMGT to assign V, D and J genes. Only productive TCRbeta rearrangements were used in downstream analyses, excluding out-of-frame or stop-codon sequences. Clonality was computed as one minus Shannon entropy normalized by the log of the number of unique productive sequences. Clones differing between time points or between blood and tumor were identified using Fisher's exact test with Benjamini-Hochberg correction, with an adjusted p below 0.01 applied as the threshold. The immuneACCESS repertoire file appears here via TCRdb, limited to in-frame rearrangements. These files lack a portion of the clones; in checked studies, under half of the deficit traces to unresolved V genes, and the cause of the others is not known. V, J and clone size derive from that table, while D and trimming were established from the DNA sequence. This sample holds approximately 93,000 clones; approximately 87% were observed only once. The biggest ten clones account for 8.4% of the sample.

On this clone itself: Its antigen has not been determined. Per-base quality was not reported, and no clone a single base away is much larger than it.

This specimen's time point label, per the study, means: peripheral blood 6 weeks after treatment start. The cohort comprised 25 to 35 patients with locally advanced or metastatic urothelial carcinoma treated at Memorial Sloan Kettering on a trial protocol. Peripheral blood mononuclear cells were collected pretreatment and during treatment, at between 1 and 8 total time points per patient. The Qiagen DNeasy Blood extraction kit was used to purify genomic DNA from total PBMCs and tumor samples. PBMCs were collected pretreatment and during treatment, and were isolated and stored as previously described. What the study reported, not specific to this receptor: Among patients with durable benefit, tumor-associated TCR clones showed greater expansion in peripheral blood 3 weeks after treatment started (n = 22, p = 0.022). A pretreatment peripheral blood TCR clonality below the median was linked to improved progression-free and overall survival. Because the sample size was small (n ≈ 30) and many exploratory analyses were performed, the results are intended to be hypothesis-generating.

At the junction V is shortened by 3 bases and J by 2 bases, with 10 bases in between. CDR3 length: 14 amino acids, cysteine to phenylalanine. Only CDR3 DNA remains: 42 bases, in frame from the first base. As encoded in the germline V gene (reference sequence), CDR1 is LNHDA while CDR2 is SQIVND. This receptor chain uses TRBV19 and TRBJ1-1, with the D gene too uncertain to name. This specimen was PBMCs, taken around atezolizumab (anti-PD-L1) treatment. This sequence was found in a man aged 70 or older with urothelial cancer. The sequence in DNA is TGTGCCAGTAGTATTAGCGAGGACAACACTGAAGCTTTCTTT. This encodes CASSISEDNTEAFF.